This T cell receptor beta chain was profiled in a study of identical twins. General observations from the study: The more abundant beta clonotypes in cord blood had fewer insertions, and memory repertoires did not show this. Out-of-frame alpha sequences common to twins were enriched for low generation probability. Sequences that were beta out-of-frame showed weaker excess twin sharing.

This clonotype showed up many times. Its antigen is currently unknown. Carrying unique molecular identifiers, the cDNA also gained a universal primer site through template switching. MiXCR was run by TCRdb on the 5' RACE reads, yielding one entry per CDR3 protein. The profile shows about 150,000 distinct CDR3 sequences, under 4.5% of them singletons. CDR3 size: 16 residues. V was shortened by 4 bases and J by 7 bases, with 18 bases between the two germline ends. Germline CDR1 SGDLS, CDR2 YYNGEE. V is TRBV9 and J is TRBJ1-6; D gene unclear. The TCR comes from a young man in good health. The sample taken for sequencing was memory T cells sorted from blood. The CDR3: CASSPSRDSINSPLHF. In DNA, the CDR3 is TGTGCCAGCAGCCCTAGCCGAGATTCCATCAATTCACCCCTCCACTTT.